This T cell receptor beta chain was captured by sequencing in a study of cytomegalovirus exposure and HLA in healthy donors listed by TCRdb under 2017. About the study as a whole: An earlier analysis of 587 of the donors reported 250 to 350 Gb of sequence data and 100 million to 140 million unique TCR beta sequences from around 200 million T cells. Typing coverage differed by locus: A, B, C, DRB1 and DQB1 were typed in roughly 620-630 donors, DQA1 in approximately 520, DPA1 in 600 to 610, and DPB1 in around 490. To study patterns of TCR occurrence, a later analysis re-analyzed previously published TCR beta repertoires from several hundred donors and added high-resolution HLA genotyping. Along with the roughly 700-subject first cohort, a separate validation cohort of over a hundred different subjects was used. Around 320 gigabases of sequencing data and tens of millions of unique TCR sequences were included in an early release covering 500 to 750 HLA-typed donors. The later analysis used no new phenotypic data to find candidate immune exposures, relying instead on TCR beta sequences and their occurrence across donors. The study combined high-throughput TCR immunosequencing, statistical association of individual TCRs with disease status, and machine learning to predict cytomegalovirus infection status. Four or five DR-DQ haplotypes were treated as single units for association and clustering because of strong linkage in the cohort. Class I and class II HLA loci were covered by the typing at four-digit resolution. The study used immunosequencing to profile the T cell repertoires of some 600 subjects and linked those repertoires to cytomegalovirus serostatus. The study was designed to test whether signatures of past pathogen exposure could be identified by cataloging public T cell receptors. Among about 410 genotyped donors of the cohort, an average of around 250,000 unique TCR beta nucleotide sequences was sequenced per donor, of which 15% to 20% were non-productive. Every repertoire in the discovery cohort had been generated on one and the same sequencing platform. In a later genetic analysis, genome-wide SNP genotypes for 398 of the 666 donors were used, and that subset was treated as a discovery cohort. In an earlier analysis of roughly 600 of the donors, high-throughput TCR beta sequencing was used to judge whether each TCR beta V gene segment behaved as functional or pseudogenic. Of the approximately 400 genotyped donors, less than 85% were placed in the genetic ancestry cluster associated with self-reported Caucasian donors. Donor age, sex, ethnicity and CMV serostatus were compiled together with the repertoire data. Broader findings and caveats from the paper: In vitro tests confirmed that a few of the cytomegalovirus-associated TCR beta chains recognize cytomegalovirus antigens. Over 15 rarely observed V segments, including chromosome 9 orphons, were excluded from the earlier analysis of about 600 of the donors because counts were too low. When HLA alleles, especially DR and DQ, strongly co-occurred, TCR associations were difficult to assign to individual alleles. HLA typing was unavailable for some donors at each locus, so association tests used only the typed subset. Immune exposure information for the cohort was limited to CMV serostatus. The authors suggested that the approach could potentially be extended to other disease states and immunological phenotypes. An association between a missense DCLRE1C variant and V-gene and J-gene trimming of TCR beta chains was found in a later genetic analysis and replicated in an independent cohort. This cohort had only TCR beta chains sequenced, and the lack of alpha or paired-chain data limited which features could be detected. Linkage disequilibrium might explain the correlated functional status among segregating V segments, but an unknown experimental factor could not be excluded. At a false discovery rate of 0.05, a later analysis linked fewer than 20,000 TCR beta sequences to specific HLA alleles. In a later genetic analysis, fewer N-insertions in productive TCRs were reported among donors in an Asian-associated ancestry cluster than the roughly 700-donor mean. A further reported finding was that TCR beta sequences accurately predicted the HLA-A and HLA-B alleles for most subjects in the first cohort. Cytomegalovirus status was reported to be diagnosed by the classifier with high specificity and sensitivity in both the original and validation cohorts. In a later analysis, several top co-occurrence clusters were reported to appear linked to parvovirus B19, influenza, CMV and Epstein-Barr virus. Presence/absence analyses assumed roughly uniform sequencing depth across donors, an assumption that may not hold. In a later analysis, the rate of TCR association differed among HLA loci, with DRB1 alleles having the most associated TCRs and HLA-C alleles having the fewest. According to a later analysis, most CMV-associated TCR beta chains appeared to be HLA-restricted, and the HLA associations seemed to be driven largely by CMV exposure. A cluster of highly shared sequence variants was judged likely to be a technical artifact of the sequencing pipeline. Compared with equally common non-associated chains, HLA-associated TCR beta chains in a later analysis were more clonally expanded and had lower generation probabilities. In the study, approximately 160 TCR beta chains were listed as associated with cytomegalovirus. In an earlier analysis of about 600 of the donors, most TCR beta V segments appeared in productive rearrangements about 87% or about 30% of the time, broadly matching IMGT annotations. Most TCR sequences were observed very rarely across donors, whereas some public TCRs were present in many individuals.

Concerning this clone itself: This receptor's antigen is unknown. No much larger clone exists at a distance of one base, and base qualities are not known.

The library was made by the immunoSEQ multiplex PCR assay. The multiplex PCR relied on a mix of 60 forward primers for TCR Vbeta segments and 13 reverse primers for TCR Jbeta segments. The CDR3 region of rearranged TCR beta genes was amplified from genomic DNA by a multiplex PCR assay. The amplified TCR beta libraries were sequenced on the Illumina HiSeq System as 87-base-pair reads. Regarding the original processing steps: A later analysis tallied 80 million to 95 million unique TCR beta chains across the 660 or so repertoires, and roughly 11 million of those chains were shared by two or more donors. Raw reads were error-corrected and collapsed into unique sequences by a nearest-neighbor algorithm in which closely related sequences were merged to remove PCR and sequencing errors. Alignment of CDR3 sequences to IMGT reference sequences was used to assign V, D and J gene segments. For a sequence to be retained, a match of at least six nucleotides to both a V gene segment and a J gene segment was required. A rearrangement was called productive if the CDR3 had no stop codons and remained in frame with V and J, and every other rearrangement was called non-productive. CDR3 was defined according to IMGT convention as the region running from the second conserved V-encoded cysteine to the conserved J-encoded phenylalanine. In an earlier analysis of more than 550 of the donors, sequences lacking an unambiguous match to a single V gene segment were excluded. In an earlier analysis of some 590 of the donors, a V segment was called functional when productive rearrangements were above 56.7%, and segregating when the standard deviation between donors exceeded 5%. To diagnose cytomegalovirus status from the catalog of TCR beta chain sequences, a statistical classification framework was built. In a later analysis, TCR nucleotide sequences were compared against IMGT/GENE-DB human TR gene sequences so that V and J genes could be assigned. The TCRdist pipeline was used in a later analysis to assign CDR3 sequences and most-parsimonious VDJ recombination scenarios. A later analysis defined each TCR beta chain by its CDR3 amino acid sequence plus V-gene family, and excluded reads lacking a unique V-gene family. In a later analysis, fewer than 600 highly shared, low-generation-probability nucleotide sequences were removed to address suspected cross-contamination and a sequencing artifact. In a later analysis, a clonal expansion index was calculated for each public chain from normalized within-repertoire ranks of inferred template counts. Generation probabilities in a later analysis came from a VDJ recombination model fitted to out-of-frame rearrangements, and those results were checked against IGoR. A later analysis scored TCR-TCR, TCR-HLA and TCR-CMV co-occurrence with hypergeometric tests, applying a repertoire-size bias correction to TCR pairs. To estimate false discovery rates, a later analysis permuted the HLA or CMV assignments 20 times. In a later analysis, co-occurring TCRs were grouped using DBSCAN, and TCRdist sequence similarity was added for clustering within HLA-allele-positive subsets. Repertoires with fewer than 30,000 or more than 120,000 public chains, plus five repertoires with anomalous nucleotide sharing, were excluded from co-occurrence clustering. TCRdb holds this immuneACCESS table with in-frame rearrangements only. Some clones are missing; in checked studies, unresolved V genes explain under half, and the rest has no known cause. V and J calls and clone size follow that table, whereas D and trimming were derived from the DNA. Present in this sample are around 100,000 clones, roughly 83% of which were seen just once. The top ten constitute 3% of the sample.

The cohort consisted of 600 or so healthy bone marrow donors. At the time of sampling, every cohort member was nominally healthy, though immune exposures that went unrecorded were likely present. The donor was CMV seropositive and was included in the group of some 290 seropositive cohort members. Every donor gave a peripheral blood sample, and the peripheral blood mononuclear cells from that sample were used for TCR beta sequencing. Genomic DNA extraction from the blood cell samples was performed with the Qiagen DNeasy Blood Extraction Kit. Sequences were obtained from PBMCs. The sequence was collected from a woman younger than 30 in good health and CMV-seropositive.

The CDR3 sequence is CASRPGQGNTEQYF. The DNA reads as follows: TGTGCCAGCAGGCCGGGACAGGGAAATACCGAGCAGTACTTC. The sequence links TRBV27 to TRBJ2-7, with 9 bases matching TRBD1. The germline V gene (reference sequence) yields MNHEY for CDR1 and SMNVEV for CDR2. Trimming accounts for 6 bases at V and 6 bases at J, while the number of junction bases matched to no gene is 9. The CDR3 contains 14 residues, cysteine and phenylalanine counted. The entry retains the CDR3 DNA only, 42 bases that are in frame from base 1.